This T cell receptor (beta chain) stems from a study of shared clonotypes between healthy human individuals. Overall study: There were three CD4 naive, three CD4 memory, two CD8 naive and one CD8 memory plates per donor.

As handled by the study authors: Sequence data from immunoSEQ were junction-only and lacked quality scores; consequently, filtering differed. Measured with immunoSEQ multiplex PCR; TCRdb has only the in-frame clones, and not every one. V, J and clone size are taken as reported in that table, and D and trimming were inferred from the DNA itself. The table records a few million clones, more than 80% of them present only once. There are 16 residues in the CDR3. Germline values: CDR1 SEHNR, CDR2 FQNEAQ (reference sequence). V dropped 3 bases and J dropped 2 bases, with 15 bases sitting between them. Sequenced material: naive CD4+ T cells from PBMCs. The sample's subset: CD45RA+ positively selected. V gene TRBV7-9 combines with J gene TRBJ2-3, with a possible D match to TRBD1 (6 bases). This TCR was recovered from a man aged 18 to 30 in good health. Some clones in this sample may be carry-over from other donors' samples. The CDR3 region is CASSFLRDTYTDTQYF. The CDR3 coding sequence is TGTGCCAGCAGCTTTCTCCGGGACACATACACAGATACGCAGTATTTT.